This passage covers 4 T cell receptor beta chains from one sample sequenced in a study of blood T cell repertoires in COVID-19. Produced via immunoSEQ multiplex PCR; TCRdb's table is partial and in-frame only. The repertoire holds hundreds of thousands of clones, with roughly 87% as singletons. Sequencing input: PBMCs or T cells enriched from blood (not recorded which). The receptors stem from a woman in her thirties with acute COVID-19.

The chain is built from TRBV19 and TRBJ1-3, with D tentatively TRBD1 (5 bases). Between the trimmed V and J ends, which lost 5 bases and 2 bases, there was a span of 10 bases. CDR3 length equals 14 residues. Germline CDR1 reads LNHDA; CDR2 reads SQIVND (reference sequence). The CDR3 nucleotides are TGTGCCAGTAGTGCCGCCAGGGCTGGAAACACCATATATTTT. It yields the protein CASSAARAGNTIYF.

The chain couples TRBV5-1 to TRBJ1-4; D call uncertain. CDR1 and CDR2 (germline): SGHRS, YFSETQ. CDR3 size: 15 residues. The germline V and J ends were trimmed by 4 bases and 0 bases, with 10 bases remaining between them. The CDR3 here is CASSGSGSTNEKLFF. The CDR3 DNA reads TGCGCCAGCAGCGGATCAGGATCAACTAATGAAAAACTGTTTTTT.

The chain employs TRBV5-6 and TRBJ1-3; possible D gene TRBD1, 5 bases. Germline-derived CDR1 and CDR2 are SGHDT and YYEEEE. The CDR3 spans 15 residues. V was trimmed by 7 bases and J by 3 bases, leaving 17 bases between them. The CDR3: CASSQIGHFGNTIYF. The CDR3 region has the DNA TGTGCCAGCTCGCAGATTGGACATTTTGGAAACACCATATATTTT.

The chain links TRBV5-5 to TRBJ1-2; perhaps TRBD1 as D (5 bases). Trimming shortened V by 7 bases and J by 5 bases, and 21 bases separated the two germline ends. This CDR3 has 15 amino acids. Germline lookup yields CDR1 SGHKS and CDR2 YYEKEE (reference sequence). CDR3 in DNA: TGTGCCAGCTCTTTCTCAGTGCAGGACATTTATGGCTACACCTTC. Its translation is CASSFSVQDIYGYTF.